These 3 T cell receptor beta chains share one sample of origin, sequenced in a study of early T cells in non-severe SARS-CoV-2 infection. Each CDR3 protein is one row after TCRdb ran MiXCR on the 5' RACE reads. This table has approximately 74,000 distinct CDR3 sequences, 11% to 15% appearing once. Source material: whole blood. The receptors come from an adult who was a healthcare worker with PCR-confirmed SARS-CoV-2 infection or an uninfected control (not recorded which).

This clonotype was detected a few times. The V and J genes are TRBV4-1 and TRBJ1-2, with TRBD1 as a possible D gene (6 bases). Germline CDR1 and CDR2: MGHRA and YSYEKL. The CDR3 sequence is 15 residues long. The V end was cut by 3 bases, the J end by 7 bases, with 18 bases between. CDR3 protein: CASSQLWRGAVGYTF. CDR3 bases: TGCGCCAGCAGCCAGCTATGGCGGGGGGCGGTTGGCTACACCTTC.

J is TRBJ1-1 and V is TRBV28; possibly TRBD1 for D (6 bases). This CDR3 is built from 13 residues. CDR1 and CDR2 (germline): MDHEN, SYDVKM. V lost 2 bases to trimming and J lost 7 bases, with 11 bases between them. The CDR3 protein is CASSLTDRLEAFF. In DNA form, the CDR3 reads TGTGCCAGCAGTTTAACCGACAGGCTTGAAGCTTTCTTT.

This clonotype was recorded a few times. The chain recombines TRBV6-1 with TRBJ1-1; D is perhaps TRBD1 (5 bases). The CDR3 runs 14 residues. From germline, CDR1 is MNHNS and CDR2 SASEGT. The V and J ends lost 9 bases and 2 bases respectively, with 16 bases between them. The CDR3 DNA follows: TGTGCCAGTAAATCAGGGCCATCCAACACTGAAGCTTTCTTT. Translating it yields CASKSGPSNTEAFF.